A single sample gave rise to the 20 T cell receptor beta chains below, sequenced in a study of T cell repertoires in cytomegalovirus infection. TCRdb re-analysed the reads in MiXCR, keeping a single row per CDR3 protein. The table includes hundreds of thousands of distinct CDR3 sequences, roughly 22% detected once. The source material was CD8+ T cells from PBMCs. The receptor set was obtained from a human donor in good health (CMV status not recorded). Some clones in this sample may be carry-over from other donors' samples.

Many counts were recorded for this clonotype. This chain joins TRBV6-1 and TRBJ2-3, with TRBD2 matching 10 bases. This CDR3 comprises 16 residues. The germline V gene has CDR1 MNHNS and CDR2 SASEGT. V dropped 4 bases and J dropped 2; count of bases not matched to a gene: 6. The CDR3 loop is CASSGLAGINTDTQYF. The CDR3 DNA follows: TGTGCCAGCAGTGGACTAGCGGGCATAAACACAGATACGCAGTATTTT.

This clonotype was counted many times. J is TRBJ1-1 and V is TRBV28, with D possibly being TRBD1 (6 bases). The CDR3 extends over 13 amino acids. The germline gives CDR1 MDHEN, CDR2 SYDVKM. Trimming removed 5 bases from V and 8 bases from J, with 15 bases in between. This chain's CDR3 is CASSINGGREAFF. Written as DNA, the CDR3 is TGTGCCAGCAGTATAAATGGGGGGCGGGAAGCTTTCTTT.

This clonotype was seen ten or more times. J is TRBJ2-3 and V is TRBV6-5; D remains ambiguous. The germline gives CDR1 MNHEY, CDR2 SVGAGI. V was cut by 0 bases and J by 6 bases, with 13 bases left in between. The CDR3 consists of 15 residues. The CDR3 protein is CASSYSSTGLDTQYF. Here the CDR3 DNA reads TGTGCCAGCAGTTACTCGAGTACCGGGTTGGATACGCAGTATTTT.

This clonotype was found many times. This chain joins TRBV28 and TRBJ2-1; 15 bases match TRBD2. With V trimmed by 4 bases and J by 6 bases, 7 bases remained unmatched. CDR3 length: 17 amino acids. CDR1 MDHEN and CDR2 SYDVKM come from the germline V gene. The CDR3 DNA reads as TGTGCCAGCAGTTCCTCCTGGACTAGCGGGGGGGTCAATGAGCAGTTCTTC. Its translation: CASSSSWTSGGVNEQFF.

There are many counts of this clonotype. This sequence joins TRBV11-2 and TRBJ1-4; maybe TRBD1 (6 bases). This CDR3 has 17 residues. Trimming removed 1 base at V and 4 bases at J, with 16 bases between. In germline, CDR1 is SGHAT, CDR2 FQNNGV. CDR3 region: CASSLAPLTGDNEKLFF. The CDR3 DNA reads as TGTGCCAGCAGCTTAGCCCCCCTGACAGGTGATAATGAAAAACTGTTTTTT. The full variable domain, rest sourced from reference TRBV11-2 and TRBJ1-4, is EAGVAQSPRYKIIEKRQSVAFWCNPISGHATLYWYQQILGQGPKLLIQFQNNGVVDDSQLPKDRFSAERLKGVDSTLKIQPAKLEDSAVYLCASSLAPLTGDNEKLFFGSGTQLSVL.

This clonotype is medium-sized in the sample. The V call is TRBV2, the J call TRBJ2-7, with TRBD1 matching 7 bases. Losses at the gene ends were 2 bases for V and 3 bases for J; bases not matched to a gene: 7. The V gene's germline CDR1 is SNHLY and CDR2 FYNNEI. The CDR3 runs 15 residues. The CDR3 DNA reads TGTGCCAGCAGTGAATGGCAGGGGGTTAGCTACGAGCAGTACTTC. Its protein is CASSEWQGVSYEQYF.

This clonotype was counted at least ten times. The rearrangement joins TRBV7-8 to TRBJ2-5, with D perhaps assigned TRBD1 or TRBD2 (5 bases each). The V end was cut by 0 bases, the J end by 4 bases, with 9 bases between. The CDR3 length is 14 residues. The V gene's germline CDR1 is SGHVS and CDR2 FQNEAQ. This chain's CDR3 is CASSLAPGTETQYF. The CDR3 DNA follows: TGTGCCAGCAGCTTAGCGCCTGGGACAGAGACCCAGTACTTC.

This clonotype was counted a few times. V and J are TRBV20-1 and TRBJ1-5; 9 bases are shared with TRBD1. Germline CDR1 and CDR2: DFQATT and SNEGSKA (reference sequence). V gave up 5 bases and J gave up 4 bases; unmatched junction bases: 6. The CDR3 runs to 14 residues. The CDR3 region has the DNA TGCAGTGCTGAGGACAGGGGTGGAAATCAGCCCCAGCATTTT. Translated, it gives CSAEDRGGNQPQHF.

At least ten counts were recorded for this clonotype. The chain has TRBV11-3 and TRBJ2-1; 7 positions match TRBD1. The CDR3 is 13 residues long. In germline, CDR1 is SGHNT, CDR2 YENEEA. Trimming cost V 3 bases and J 7 bases; bases outside gene matches: 3. The CDR3 reads CASSLRGRNEQFF. CDR3 DNA sequence: TGTGCCAGCAGCTTGAGGGGGCGGAATGAGCAGTTCTTC.

This clonotype was picked up a small number of times. The chain couples TRBV10-3 to TRBJ1-2, with D hard to call. The germline V gene has CDR1 ENHRY and CDR2 SYGVKD. The CDR3 contains 14 residues. The V end was cut by 0 bases, the J end by 4 bases, with 9 bases between. This CDR3 reads CAISESVTFYGYTF. CDR3 bases: TGTGCCATCAGTGAGTCTGTCACGTTCTATGGCTACACCTTC.

The rearrangement uses TRBV12-3 or TRBV12-4 and TRBJ1-3; the D gene is possibly TRBD1 (6 bases). The ends were cut back, 5 bases at V and 2 bases at J, with 13 bases in the middle. There are 15 residues in the CDR3. Here the CDR3 reads CASSLDRETGNTIYF. For the CDR3, the DNA is TGTGCCAGCAGTCTGGACAGAGAAACTGGAAACACCATATATTTT.

This clonotype was picked up a small number of times. The genes are TRBV12-3 or TRBV12-4 and TRBJ2-1; 8 bases are a match to TRBD1. This CDR3 comprises 13 residues. Trimming took 3 bases from V and 8 from J; bases not matched to a gene: 3. CDR3 region: CASSLYRGYEQFF. In DNA form, the CDR3 reads TGTGCCAGCAGTTTGTACAGGGGGTATGAGCAGTTCTTC.

This sequence joins TRBV28 and TRBJ2-3, with D hard to call. The CDR3 has 14 amino acids. Trimming shortened V by 2 bases and J by 2 bases, and 8 bases separated the two germline ends. The V gene's germline CDR1 is MDHEN and CDR2 SYDVKM. The CDR3 DNA reads TGTGCCAGCAGTTTAATCGGGTCCACAGATACGCAGTATTTT. Protein sequence: CASSLIGSTDTQYF.

At least ten counts were recorded for this clonotype. The chain is built from TRBV7-3 and TRBJ2-2; perhaps TRBD2 as D (5 bases). In germline, CDR1 is SGHTA, CDR2 FQGTGA. V was shortened by 2 bases and J by 3 bases, with 7 bases between the two germline ends. There are 14 residues in the CDR3. This chain's CDR3 is CASSLVGDTGELFF. CDR3 nucleotides: TGTGCCAGCAGCTTAGTCGGGGACACCGGGGAGCTGTTTTTT.

V is TRBV12-3 or TRBV12-4 and J is TRBJ1-2; perhaps TRBD1 as D (6 bases). CDR3 length: 14 amino acids. V lost 5 bases and J lost 8, with 18 bases in between. CDR3 bases: TGTGCCAGCAGTCCCCCGGACAGCCTAGGGGGCTACACCTTC. Translation gives CASSPPDSLGGYTF.

This clonotype was seen at least ten times. The chain links TRBV12-3 or TRBV12-4 to TRBJ2-3; D not resolved. The CDR3 contains 11 residues. Trimming removed 1 base from V and 13 bases from J, with 9 bases in between. The DNA of the CDR3 is TGTGCCAGCAGTTTAGGGATAGAGAAGTATTTT. Its protein product is CASSLGIEKYF.

The sample holds a few counts of this clonotype. This chain uses TRBV6-1 with TRBJ2-7, with D tentatively TRBD1 or TRBD2 (5 bases each). The V gene's germline CDR1 is MNHNS and CDR2 SASEGT. Trimming shortened V by 8 bases and J by 0 bases, and 17 bases separated the two germline ends. CDR3 size: 15 residues. The CDR3 region is CASSEGRPASYEQYF. In DNA, the CDR3 is TGTGCCAGCTCCGAGGGGCGACCTGCCTCCTACGAGCAGTACTTC.

This clonotype has only a few counts. This rearrangement joins TRBV20-1 to TRBJ2-7; D gene uncertain. The germline gives CDR1 DFQATT, CDR2 SNEGSKA (reference sequence). With 6 bases removed from V and 0 bases from J, the gap between germline ends came to 9 bases. There are 12 residues in the CDR3. The CDR3 DNA reads TGCAGTGCGATTGCAGGCTCCTACGAGCAGTACTTC. Protein: CSAIAGSYEQYF.

The chain carries TRBV12-3 or TRBV12-4 and TRBJ2-1; TRBD2 might be the D (5 bases). The V end lost 7 bases, the J end lost 8 bases, and 21 bases lay between the germline ends. This CDR3 spans 15 amino acids. The CDR3 region has the DNA TGTGCCAGCAACCTAGGTTTGTCGGGGAGTCATGAGCAGTTCTTC. Translation gives CASNLGLSGSHEQFF.

V gene TRBV6-2 or TRBV6-3 combines with J gene TRBJ2-4; a possible D gene is TRBD2 (5 bases). This CDR3 spans 15 amino acids. V was pared by 5 bases and J by 0 bases, with 11 bases between. Germline CDR1 is MNHEY and CDR2 is SVGEGT. The CDR3 region is CASSRDDLAKNIQYF. In nucleotides, the CDR3 is TGTGCCAGCAGTCGGGATGATTTAGCCAAAAACATTCAGTACTTC.